The subject of this entry is one TCR beta chain. Patients underwent thyroid surgery, and none had received any treatment before it. The data belong to a study of metastatic and nonmetastatic thyroid tumors. The overall study: Malignant thyroid and benign thyroid patients provided blood and tumor or nodule tissue whose repertoires were compared.

V shed 10 bases and J shed 8 bases, with 17 bases lying between them. The CDR3 is made up of 12 amino acids. Original processing methods: Clinicopathological groups supplied CDR3 differences that were used to build a distant-metastasis classifier for papillary thyroid cancer. From the PCR reads, TCRdb re-called clones with MiXCR. The V and J calls here are based on TCRdb, not the publication. The sample includes about 15,000 clones, roughly a third of them seen just once. What was sequenced was tumor tissue. V gene TRBV12-3 or TRBV12-4 combines with J gene TRBJ1-2; perhaps TRBD1 as D (6 bases). This TCR was sampled from a male donor with papillary thyroid cancer or a benign thyroid nodule (not recorded which). Some clones in this sample may be carry-over from other donors' samples. This CDR3 reads CAISPTGYGYTF. The CDR3 DNA sequence: TGTGCCATTAGCCCTACAGGGTACGGCTACACCTTC.